These 18 T cell receptor beta chains share one sample of origin, sequenced in a study of blood T cell repertoires in COVID-19. Repertoires were generated with immunoSEQ multiplex PCR, while TCRdb's copy carries only in-frame clones and drops some. The table includes 100,000 to 150,000 clones, approximately 74% detected once. The material sequenced was peripheral blood. Receptors originate from a man aged 60 to 75 with acute or convalescent COVID-19.

The chain combines TRBV4-1 with TRBJ2-5; D might be TRBD2 (7 bases). Looked up from germline, CDR1 is MGHRA and CDR2 is YSYEKL. CDR3 length equals 13 residues. V was clipped by 9 bases and J by 1 base, with 12 bases between them. For the CDR3, the DNA is TGCGCCAGTTCGCGGGGGCCCCAAGAGACCCAGTACTTC. This codes for CASSRGPQETQYF.

The chain employs TRBV4-2 and TRBJ1-2; TRBD1 might be the D (5 bases). CDR3 length: 14 amino acids. In germline, CDR1 is LGHNA, CDR2 YNFKEQ. V shed 4 bases and J shed 4 bases, with 13 bases lying between them. The CDR3 sequence is CASSPGPELYGYTF. DNA of the CDR3: TGTGCCAGCAGCCCAGGGCCAGAACTCTATGGCTACACCTTC.

This clone turned up a few times. The genes are TRBV10-2 and TRBJ2-7; 9 bases line up with TRBD2. After removal of 5 bases from V and 7 bases from J, the junction contained 9 bases not matched to a gene. Looked up from germline, CDR1 is WSHSY and CDR2 is SAAADI. This CDR3 comprises 14 residues. The CDR3 DNA reads as TGCGCCAGCAGTCCGACTAGCGGACGAAGGGAGCAGTACTTC. This encodes CASSPTSGRREQYF.

The rearrangement uses TRBV10-3 and TRBJ2-5, with 7 nucleotides matching TRBD2. Unmatched junction bases numbered 10, after V lost 10 bases and J lost 5 bases. CDR1 is ENHRY, CDR2 SYGVKD, per germline. The CDR3 covers 13 residues. CDR3 DNA: TGTGCCAATTCAGGCGGGAGTGGCGAGACCCAGTACTTC. Encoded protein: CANSGGSGETQYF.

The chain couples TRBV19 to TRBJ2-7; 10 positions match TRBD1. The CDR3 is made up of 16 amino acids. The germline V gene has CDR1 LNHDA and CDR2 SQIVND (reference sequence). Unmatched junction bases numbered 10, after V lost 2 bases and J lost 6 bases. CDR3 coding DNA: TGTGCCAGTAGTATATACCCCCTGAGGGACAGGGGCGAGCAGTACTTC. Translated, it gives CASSIYPLRDRGEQYF.

This chain joins TRBV29-1 and TRBJ1-2, with D possibly TRBD1 on 5 matching bases. The V end was cut by 6 bases, the J end by 8 bases, with 16 bases between. Germline loops: CDR1 SQVTM, CDR2 ANQGSEA. The CDR3 has 12 residues. In nucleotides, the CDR3 is TGCAGCGTGACAGACAGCCTTCTAGGCTACACCTTC. It yields the protein CSVTDSLLGYTF.

The chain joins TRBV7-9 to TRBJ2-3; 8 bases align to TRBD2. The germline V gene encodes CDR1 SEHNR and CDR2 FQNEAQ (reference sequence). This CDR3 has 15 amino acids. V lost 1 base to trimming and J lost 4 bases; unmatched junction nucleotides: 4. This CDR3 reads CASSLGTGGPDTQYF. CDR3 DNA: TGTGCCAGCAGCTTAGGTACGGGGGGGCCAGATACGCAGTATTTT.

There are a few counts of this clone. The gene calls are TRBV29-1 and TRBJ1-2; D gene ambiguous. Germline V gene lookup returns CDR1 SQVTM and CDR2 ANQGSEA. V lost 0 bases and J 4 bases, leaving 12 bases between the germline ends. This CDR3 contains 14 residues. CDR3 coding DNA: TGCAGCGTTGAAGATCTGCTAGTAACCTATGGCTACACCTTC. This sequence encodes CSVEDLLVTYGYTF.

The chain carries TRBV7-9 and TRBJ1-6; D remains unclear. Germline CDR1 is SEHNR and CDR2 is FQNEAQ (reference sequence). The CDR3 contains 14 residues. The V end was cut by 4 bases, the J end by 5 bases, with 9 bases between. The CDR3 is CASSYGADNSPLHF. In nucleotides, the CDR3 is TGTGCCAGCAGCTACGGTGCCGATAATTCACCCCTCCACTTT.

This clone was counted between two and nine times. The chain couples TRBV28 to TRBJ1-2; D gene ambiguous. This CDR3 spans 15 amino acids. The V gene's germline CDR1 is MDHEN and CDR2 SYDVKM. Trimming pared 3 bases from V and 2 bases from J, leaving 13 bases between. CDR3 in amino acids: CASSFSFRINYGYTF. CDR3 DNA: TGTGCCAGCAGTTTTTCCTTCAGGATAAACTATGGCTACACCTTC.

The chain recombines TRBV5-1 with TRBJ2-5, with 7 bases aligning to TRBD2. This CDR3 is 15 amino acids long. Germline CDR1 and CDR2: SGHRS and YFSETQ. V was pared by 4 bases and J by 0 bases, with 6 bases of the junction left unmatched. In DNA, the CDR3 is TGCGCCAGCAGCCCCCTCAGCGGGAACCAAGAGACCCAGTACTTC. Its translation is CASSPLSGNQETQYF.

This clone was recorded once. J is TRBJ1-4 and V is TRBV2; 7 bases match TRBD1. The CDR3 covers 17 residues. The trim removed 7 bases at V and 0 bases at J, leaving 11 bases unmatched. Germline CDR1 SNHLY, CDR2 FYNNEI. CDR3 sequence (DNA): TGTGCCAGCATGGACAGGCTAAGCTTTTCAACTAATGAAAAACTGTTTTTT. Amino acid sequence: CASMDRLSFSTNEKLFF.

Here the CDR3 reads CAWSVRNPFLEGIQYF. The CDR3 bases are TGTGCCTGGAGTGTACGCAATCCCTTTTTGGAGGGCATTCAGTACTTC. The rearrangement uses TRBV30 and TRBJ2-4; a weak D match, TRBD2 (6 bases). V was pared by 0 bases and J by 9 bases, with 21 bases between. The CDR3 runs 16 residues. Germline V gene data show CDR1 as GTSNPN and CDR2 as SVGIG (reference sequence).

The V call is TRBV29-1, the J call TRBJ2-1, with a tentative D call TRBD2 (6 bases). Germline CDR1 and CDR2: SQVTM and ANQGSEA. The CDR3 is made up of 15 amino acids. Trimming removed 8 bases from V and 0 bases from J, with 17 bases in between. The CDR3 region has the DNA TGCAGCTCTGTAAGCGGGTCGAACTCCTACAATGAGCAGTTCTTC. It translates to CSSVSGSNSYNEQFF.

This rearrangement joins TRBV14 to TRBJ1-1, with 7 bases lining up with TRBD1. Germline V gene data show CDR1 as SGHDN and CDR2 as FVKESK. V trimming: 3 bases; J trimming: 1 base; junction bases outside the gene matches: 8. CDR3 size: 16 residues. In DNA form, the CDR3 reads TGTGCCAGCAGCCACCCTACTTACAGGGGGAACACTGAAGCTTTCTTT. Residues: CASSHPTYRGNTEAFF.

By share, this clone ranks as medium-sized (0.01 to 0.1%). The chain has TRBV10-1 and TRBJ1-5, with 10 bases that match TRBD1. The junction had 7 bases not matched to a gene; V was cut back by 6 bases and J by 2 bases. The CDR3 spans 16 residues. Per germline, CDR1 WNHNN and CDR2 SYGVQD (reference sequence). CDR3 in amino acids: CASRGQGTLGNQPQHF. CDR3 coding DNA: TGCGCCAGCAGGGGACAGGGGACCCTAGGCAATCAGCCCCAGCATTTT.

CDR3 in amino acids: CASSLSGRGQYF. DNA of the CDR3: TGTGCCAGCAGCTTATCCGGGCGGGGGCAGTACTTC. The chain carries TRBV11-2 and TRBJ2-7; TRBD2 might be the D (6 bases). CDR1 is SGHAT and CDR2 is FQNNGV in the germline V gene. With 2 bases removed from V and 9 bases from J, the gap between germline ends came to 11 bases. The CDR3 runs to 12 residues.

This clone showed up just a few times. The chain links TRBV6-5 to TRBJ1-5; the D is unclear. Germline CDR1 reads MNHEY; CDR2 reads SVGAGI. CDR3 size: 14 residues. The germline V and J ends were trimmed by 4 bases and 3 bases, with 10 bases remaining between them. The CDR3 sequence is CASSSTDFNQPQHF. In DNA, the CDR3 is TGTGCCAGCAGTTCTACAGATTTCAATCAGCCCCAGCATTTT.